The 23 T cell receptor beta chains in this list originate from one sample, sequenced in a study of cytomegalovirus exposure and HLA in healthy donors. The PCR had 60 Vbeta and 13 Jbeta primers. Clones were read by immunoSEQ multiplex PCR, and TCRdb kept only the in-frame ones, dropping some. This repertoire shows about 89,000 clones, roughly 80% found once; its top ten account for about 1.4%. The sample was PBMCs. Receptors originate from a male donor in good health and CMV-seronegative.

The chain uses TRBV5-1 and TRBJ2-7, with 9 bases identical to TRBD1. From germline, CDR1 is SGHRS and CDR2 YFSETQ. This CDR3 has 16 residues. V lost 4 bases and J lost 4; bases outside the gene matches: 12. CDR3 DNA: TGCGCCAGCAGCACCCGGACAGGGGTGTTAAAGTACGAGCAGTACTTC. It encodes CASSTRTGVLKYEQYF.

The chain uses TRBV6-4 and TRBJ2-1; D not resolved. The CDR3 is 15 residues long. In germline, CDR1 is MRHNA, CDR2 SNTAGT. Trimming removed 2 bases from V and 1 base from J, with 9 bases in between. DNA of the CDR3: TGTGCCAGCAGTGACGGGCTATCTTCCTACAATGAGCAGTTCTTC. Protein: CASSDGLSSYNEQFF.

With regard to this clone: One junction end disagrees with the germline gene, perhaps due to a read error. In nucleotides, the CDR3 is TGTGCCAGCAGTTATGGGGGCCGGGGCTGTGGCTACACTTTC. Its translation: CASSYGGRGCGYTF. The chain employs TRBV6-5 and TRBJ1-2, with D possibly TRBD1 on 6 matching bases. The CDR3 extends over 14 amino acids. CDR1 is MNHEY and CDR2 is SVGAGI in the germline V gene.

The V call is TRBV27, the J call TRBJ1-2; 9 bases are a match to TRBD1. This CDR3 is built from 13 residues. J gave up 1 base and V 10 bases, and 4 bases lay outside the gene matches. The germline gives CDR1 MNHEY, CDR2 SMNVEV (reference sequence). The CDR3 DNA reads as TGTGCCACTACAGGGGGCAATAACTATGGCTACACCTTC. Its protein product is CATTGGNNYGYTF.

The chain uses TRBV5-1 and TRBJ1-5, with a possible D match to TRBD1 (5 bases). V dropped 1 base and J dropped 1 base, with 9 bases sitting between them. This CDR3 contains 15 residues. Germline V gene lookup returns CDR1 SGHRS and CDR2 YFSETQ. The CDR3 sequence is CASSLSGISNQPQHF. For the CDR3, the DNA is TGCGCCAGCAGCTTGTCAGGGATAAGCAATCAGCCCCAGCATTTT.

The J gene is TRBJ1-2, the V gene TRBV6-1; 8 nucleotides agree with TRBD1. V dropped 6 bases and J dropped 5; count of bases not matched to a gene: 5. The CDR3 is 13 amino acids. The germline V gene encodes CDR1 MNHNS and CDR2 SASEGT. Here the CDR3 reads CASRRGQVYGYTF. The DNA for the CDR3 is TGTGCCAGCAGACGGGGACAGGTTTATGGCTACACCTTC.

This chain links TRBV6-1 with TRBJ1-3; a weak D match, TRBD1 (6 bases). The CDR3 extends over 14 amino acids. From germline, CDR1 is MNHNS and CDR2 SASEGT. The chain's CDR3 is CATTTGLSGNTIYF. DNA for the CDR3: TGTGCGACTACGACAGGACTCTCTGGAAACACCATATATTTT.

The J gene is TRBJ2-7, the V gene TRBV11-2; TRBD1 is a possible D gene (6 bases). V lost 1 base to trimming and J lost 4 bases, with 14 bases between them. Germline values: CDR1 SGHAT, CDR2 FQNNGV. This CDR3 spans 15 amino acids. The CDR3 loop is CASSLGAQGNYEQYF. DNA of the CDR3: TGTGCCAGCAGCTTAGGTGCGCAGGGGAATTACGAGCAGTACTTC.

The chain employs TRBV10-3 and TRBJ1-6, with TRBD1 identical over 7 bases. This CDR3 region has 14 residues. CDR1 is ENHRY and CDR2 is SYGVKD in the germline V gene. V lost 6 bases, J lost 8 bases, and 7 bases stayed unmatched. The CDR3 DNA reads TGTGCCATCAGAGTGACAGGGTTGGATTCACCCCTCCACTTT. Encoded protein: CAIRVTGLDSPLHF.

The DNA of the CDR3 is TGTGCCAGCAGCCACGTTACGGGACAGGGTACCGATGAGCAGTTCTTC. This codes for CASSHVTGQGTDEQFF. V is TRBV4-2 and J is TRBJ2-1; 9 bases are a match to TRBD1. The CDR3 runs to 16 residues. Germline CDR1 is LGHNA and CDR2 is YNFKEQ. The V and J ends lost 3 bases and 8 bases, in that order; junction bases with no gene match: 11.

The CDR3 bases are TGTGCCACCAAACGGAGGGACACTGAAGCTTTCTTT. It yields the protein CATKRRDTEAFF. The V call is TRBV28, the J call TRBJ1-1, with D uncertain. The CDR3 spans 12 residues. Between the trimmed V and J ends, which lost 10 bases and 3 bases, there was a span of 12 bases. CDR1 and CDR2 (germline): MDHEN, SYDVKM. Together with reference TRBV28 and TRBJ1-1, the CDR3 gives the full variable domain: DVKVTQSSRYLVKRTGEKVFLECVQDMDHENMFWYRQDPGLGLRLIYFSYDVKMKEKGDIPEGYSVSREKKERFSLILESASTNQTSMYLCATKRRDTEAFFGQGTRLTVV.

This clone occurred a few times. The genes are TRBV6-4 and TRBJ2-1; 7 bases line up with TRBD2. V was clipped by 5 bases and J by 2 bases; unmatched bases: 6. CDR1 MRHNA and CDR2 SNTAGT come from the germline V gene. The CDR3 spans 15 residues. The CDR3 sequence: CASSFERDPYNEQFF. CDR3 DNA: TGTGCCAGCAGTTTTGAGCGGGACCCCTACAATGAGCAGTTCTTC.

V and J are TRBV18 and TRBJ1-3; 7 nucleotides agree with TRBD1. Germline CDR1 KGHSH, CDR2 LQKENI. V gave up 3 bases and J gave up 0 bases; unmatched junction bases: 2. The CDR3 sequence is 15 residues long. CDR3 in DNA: TGTGCCAGCTCACCCGACAGGGACTCTGGAAACACCATATATTTT. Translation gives CASSPDRDSGNTIYF.

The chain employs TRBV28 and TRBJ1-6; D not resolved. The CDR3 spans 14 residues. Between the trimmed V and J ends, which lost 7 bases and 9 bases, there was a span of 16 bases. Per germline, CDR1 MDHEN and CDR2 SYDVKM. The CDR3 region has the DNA TGTGCCAGCACCAACTTAGAGGCGTCTTCACCCCTCCACTTT. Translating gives CASTNLEASSPLHF.

The CDR3: CASSSTGANSYNEQFF. The CDR3 nucleotides are TGTGCCAGCAGCAGCACAGGGGCGAACTCCTACAATGAGCAGTTCTTC. The gene calls are TRBV28 and TRBJ2-1, with 7 bases matching TRBD1. Looked up from germline, CDR1 is MDHEN and CDR2 is SYDVKM. The CDR3 sequence is 16 residues long. The V and J ends lost 6 bases and 0 bases, in that order; junction bases with no gene match: 8.

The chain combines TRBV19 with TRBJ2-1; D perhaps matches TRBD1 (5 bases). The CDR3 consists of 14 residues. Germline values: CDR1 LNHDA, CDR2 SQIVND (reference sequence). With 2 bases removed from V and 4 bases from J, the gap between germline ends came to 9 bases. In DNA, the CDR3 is TGTGCCAGTAGTATACAGGACACTTACAATGAGCAGTTCTTC. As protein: CASSIQDTYNEQFF.

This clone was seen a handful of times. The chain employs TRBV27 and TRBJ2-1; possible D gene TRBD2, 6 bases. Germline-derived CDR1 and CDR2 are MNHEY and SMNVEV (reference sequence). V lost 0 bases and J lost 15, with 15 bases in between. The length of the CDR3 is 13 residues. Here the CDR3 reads CASSLSRMGGWFF. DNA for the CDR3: TGTGCCAGCAGTTTATCGAGGATGGGGGGTTGGTTCTTC.

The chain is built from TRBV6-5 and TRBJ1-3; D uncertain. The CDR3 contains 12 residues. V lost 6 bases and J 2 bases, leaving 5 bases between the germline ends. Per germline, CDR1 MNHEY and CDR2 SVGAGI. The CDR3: CASSSPGNTIYF. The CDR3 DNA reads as TGTGCCAGCAGCTCCCCTGGAAACACCATATATTTT.

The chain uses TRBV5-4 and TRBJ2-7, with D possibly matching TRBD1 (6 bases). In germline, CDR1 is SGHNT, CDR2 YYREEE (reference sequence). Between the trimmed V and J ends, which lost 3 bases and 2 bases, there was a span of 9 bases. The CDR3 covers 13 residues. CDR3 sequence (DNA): TGTGCCAGCAGCTACAGGGATACCTACGAGCAGTACTTC. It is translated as CASSYRDTYEQYF.

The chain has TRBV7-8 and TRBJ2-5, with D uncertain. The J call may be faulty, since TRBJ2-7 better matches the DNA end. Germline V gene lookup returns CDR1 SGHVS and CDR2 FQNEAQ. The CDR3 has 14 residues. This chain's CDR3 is CASSPRHDTYEQYF. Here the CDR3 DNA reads TGTGCCAGCAGCCCACGACATGATACCTACGAGCAGTACTTC.

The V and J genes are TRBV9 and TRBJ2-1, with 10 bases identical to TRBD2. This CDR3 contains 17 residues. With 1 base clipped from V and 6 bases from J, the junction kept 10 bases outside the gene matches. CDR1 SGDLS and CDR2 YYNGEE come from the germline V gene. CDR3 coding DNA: TGTGCCAGCAGCGTATCCTCGAGAAGCGGGGGGGGCAATGAGCAGTTCTTC. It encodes CASSVSSRSGGGNEQFF.

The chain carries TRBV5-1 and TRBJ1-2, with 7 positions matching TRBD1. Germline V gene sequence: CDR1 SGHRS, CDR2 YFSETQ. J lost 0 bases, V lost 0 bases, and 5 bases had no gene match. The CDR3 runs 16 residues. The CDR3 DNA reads TGCGCCAGCAGCTTGGGCCGGGACAGAACTAACTATGGCTACACCTTC. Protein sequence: CASSLGRDRTNYGYTF.

The CDR3 region is CASSLSGTPYNEQFF. The CDR3, as DNA: TGTGCCAGCAGCTTGTCCGGGACACCATACAATGAGCAGTTCTTC. The chain employs TRBV5-8 and TRBJ2-1, with D possibly being TRBD1 (6 bases). Germline lookup yields CDR1 SGHTS and CDR2 YDEGEE. This CDR3 comprises 15 residues. V lost 1 base to trimming and J lost 4 bases, with 12 bases between them.